Presented here are 17 T cell receptor beta chains from one specimen sequenced in a study of control samples from healthy donors and cancer patients. Assay: immunoSEQ multiplex PCR; the TCRdb copy retains only in-frame clones and omits some. Counted here are approximately 190,000 clones, around 90% occurring once; the ten biggest clones make up roughly 1.9%. The sample taken for sequencing was blood. The receptors were sampled from a man in his thirties or forties in good health.

The V call is TRBV2, the J call TRBJ1-2; D gene ambiguous. V was trimmed by 8 bases and J by 2 bases, leaving 9 bases between them. Germline lookup yields CDR1 SNHLY and CDR2 FYNNEI. The length of the CDR3 is 12 residues. The CDR3 here is CASGQQNYGYTF. The DNA for the CDR3 is TGTGCCAGCGGCCAGCAGAACTATGGCTACACCTTC.

The rearrangement uses TRBV7-9 and TRBJ2-7; D might be TRBD1 or TRBD2, each matching 6 bases. Between the trimmed V and J ends, which lost 3 bases and 2 bases, there was a span of 14 bases. This CDR3 is built from 15 residues. The germline gives CDR1 SEHNR, CDR2 FQNEAQ (reference sequence). This CDR3 is CASSLVYGGTYEQYF. The CDR3 DNA reads TGTGCCAGCAGCTTGGTCTACGGGGGCACCTACGAGCAGTACTTC.

As DNA, the CDR3 is TGCGCCAGCAGCCACATGGGCACTGAAGCTTTCTTT. Its protein product is CASSHMGTEAFF. This chain links TRBV4-1 with TRBJ1-1, with D unclear. V lost 3 bases, J lost 4 bases, and 6 bases lay in between. Germline CDR1 reads MGHRA; CDR2 reads YSYEKL. The CDR3 has 12 amino acids.

This chain connects TRBV5-6 to TRBJ2-7; 9 nucleotides align to TRBD2. Losses at the gene ends were 4 bases for V and 3 bases for J; bases not matched to a gene: 8. Germline assignment: CDR1 SGHDT and CDR2 YYEEEE. The CDR3 extends over 15 amino acids. CDR3 in DNA: TGTGCCAGCAGCACTATGCGGGGGGGGCACTACGAGCAGTACTTC. Translating gives CASSTMRGGHYEQYF.

The chain couples TRBV7-2 to TRBJ2-3, with D unclear. The CDR3 consists of 12 residues. Trimming cost V 5 bases and J 8 bases, with 11 bases left between them. Germline CDR1 reads SGHTA; CDR2 reads FQGNSA. The CDR3 nucleotides read TGTGCCAGCAGCACCCCGGGCGGTACGCAGTATTTT. This codes for CASSTPGGTQYF. Variable domain in full (rest from reference TRBV7-2 and TRBJ2-3): GAGVSQSPSNKVTEKGKDVELRCDPISGHTALYWYRQSLGQGLEFLIYFQGNSAPDKSGLPSDRFSAERTGGSVSTLTIQRTQQEDSAVYLCASSTPGGTQYFGPGTRLTVL.

This clone was observed many times. Other DNA sequences from this sample encode an identical CDR3 as well. The chain combines TRBV28 with TRBJ1-1, with D uncertain. This CDR3 is 11 amino acids long. CDR1 MDHEN and CDR2 SYDVKM come from the germline V gene. Trimming left V 2 bases short and J 5 bases short, with 3 bases between. The CDR3 region has the DNA TGTGCCAGCAGTTTAGGGACTGAAGCTTTCTTT. It translates to CASSLGTEAFF.

This sequence joins TRBV6-5 and TRBJ1-5; 9 bases are a match to TRBD1. The trim removed 6 bases at V and 2 bases at J, leaving 5 bases unmatched. The CDR3 is made up of 15 amino acids. Germline lookup yields CDR1 MNHEY and CDR2 SVGAGI. The CDR3 bases are TGTGCCAGCAGGCCAGACAGGGGGGGCAATCAGCCCCAGCATTTT. Encoded protein: CASRPDRGGNQPQHF.

This chain joins TRBV9 and TRBJ1-3; D gene unclear. Germline V gives CDR1 SGDLS, CDR2 YYNGEE. The CDR3 contains 14 residues. V was cut by 0 bases and J by 4 bases, with 8 bases left in between. The chain's CDR3 is CASSVDGRGNTIYF. CDR3 DNA: TGTGCCAGCAGCGTAGACGGCCGGGGAAACACCATATATTTT.

This chain links TRBV5-6 with TRBJ2-2, with 9 nucleotides matching TRBD1. CDR3 length equals 17 residues. V shed 0 bases, J shed 5 bases, and the junction held 8 bases outside the gene matches. Germline V CDR1 and CDR2: SGHDT, YYEEEE. The CDR3, as DNA: TGTGCCAGCAGCTTGGCCCCCGGGACAGGGTTAACCGGGGAGCTGTTTTTT. It specifies CASSLAPGTGLTGELFF.

V usage is TRBV7-9 and J usage is TRBJ2-1; D is unclear. CDR1 is SEHNR, CDR2 FQNEAQ, per germline (reference sequence). Trimming pared 6 bases from V and 3 bases from J, leaving 9 bases between. The CDR3 runs to 13 residues. CDR3 sequence: CASRDPLYNEQFF. In DNA form, the CDR3 reads TGTGCCAGCAGAGACCCTCTCTACAATGAGCAGTTCTTC.

The genes are TRBV12-3 or TRBV12-4 and TRBJ2-7; D is perhaps TRBD1 or TRBD2 (5 bases each). The CDR3 has 12 residues. V lost 5 bases and J 9 bases, leaving 14 bases between the germline ends. The CDR3 protein is CASSPDGGRQYF. The CDR3 DNA reads TGTGCCAGCAGTCCCGATGGGGGTCGGCAGTACTTC.

The V gene is TRBV29-1, the J gene TRBJ1-1, with D perhaps TRBD1 (5 bases). V was trimmed by 5 bases and J by 1 base, leaving 11 bases between them. Germline V gene sequence: CDR1 SQVTM, CDR2 ANQGSEA. The CDR3 runs 13 residues. CDR3 protein: CSVLWGRNTEAFF. The CDR3 bases are TGCAGCGTTTTATGGGGGAGGAACACTGAAGCTTTCTTT.

The chain links TRBV24-1 to TRBJ2-1, with 10 positions matching TRBD2. Germline assignment: CDR1 KGHDR and CDR2 SFDVKD. This CDR3 comprises 13 residues. V trimming: 9 bases; J trimming: 3 bases; junction bases outside the gene matches: 1. The CDR3, as DNA: TGTGCCACCGGGACTAGCGACTACAATGAGCAGTTCTTC. Its translation is CATGTSDYNEQFF.

The CDR3 bases are TGTGCCAGCAGTTACAAGGGCTCTGGGGCCAACGTCCTGACTTTC. Translation: CASSYKGSGANVLTF. The chain is built from TRBV6-5 and TRBJ2-6, with D unresolved. Germline-derived CDR1 and CDR2 are MNHEY and SVGAGI. This CDR3 is built from 15 residues. Trimming took off 2 bases at V and 0 bases at J, with 5 bases between the two ends.

The chain couples TRBV4-2 to TRBJ2-1; a weak D match, TRBD2 (5 bases). Germline values: CDR1 LGHNA, CDR2 YNFKEQ. V gave up 4 bases and J gave up 0 bases, with 7 bases separating them. The CDR3 length is 14 residues. The CDR3 loop is CASSRGFSYNEQFF. The DNA for the CDR3 is TGTGCCAGCAGCCGCGGGTTCTCCTACAATGAGCAGTTCTTC.

The chain uses TRBV10-3 and TRBJ1-2, with D unresolved. V dropped 6 bases and J dropped 2 bases, with 13 bases sitting between them. The CDR3 length is 14 residues. CDR1 is ENHRY, CDR2 SYGVKD, per germline. CDR3 in DNA: TGTGCCATCAGCCCGGAGTTGGGGAACTATGGCTACACCTTC. It specifies CAISPELGNYGYTF.

The rearrangement uses TRBV19 and TRBJ1-5; 7 bases agree with TRBD1. Germline CDR1 LNHDA, CDR2 SQIVND (reference sequence). The CDR3 spans 14 residues. V lost 4 bases and J lost 8; bases outside the gene matches: 8. The CDR3 spells CASSTGQVLEPQHF. The CDR3 nucleotides read TGTGCCAGTAGTACCGGACAGGTTCTAGAGCCCCAGCATTTT.